This is a list of T cell receptor beta chains from one sample in a study of OX40 agonist ivuxolimab in advanced cancers. Some clones are missing from TCRdb's copy, which holds only in-frame ones; the method was immunoSEQ multiplex PCR. The table records 85,000 to 100,000 clones, 70% to 90% of them present only once. The input for sequencing was CD4+ or CD8+ T cells sorted from blood, taken in a trial of the OX40 agonist ivuxolimab. The receptors stem from an adult with an advanced solid tumor such as melanoma, head and neck, liver or kidney cancer. CDR3s include the opening cysteine and the closing phenylalanine or tryptophan. A D gene is named only where the DNA matches it firmly. Only part of the rows carry a size: once, few, many, or a class if the clone is expanded.

v_call	j_call	clone_size	d_call	cdr3_nt	cdr3_aa
TRBV5-1	TRBJ1-5	.	.	TGCGCCAGCAGCCCGGGTGGTCGCAATCAGCCCCAGCATTTT	CASSPGGRNQPQHF
TRBV4-3	TRBJ2-1	.	TRBD2	TGCGCCAGCAGCCAAGATATACTAGCGGGAGCCTACAATGAGCAGTTCTTC	CASSQDILAGAYNEQFF
TRBV6-1	TRBJ2-2	.	.	TGTGCCAGCAGTGAAAACAGGGTGAACACCGGGGAGCTGTTTTTT	CASSENRVNTGELFF
TRBV19	TRBJ1-5	.	TRBD1	TGTGCCAGTAGCCGACAGGGAATTTGGTCGGTGGGCAATCAGCCCCAGCATTTT	CASSRQGIWSVGNQPQHF
TRBV7-8	TRBJ2-3	.	TRBD1	TGTGCCAGCAGCCCGGGACAGGGGGGTGATACGCAGTATTTT	CASSPGQGGDTQYF
TRBV5-4	TRBJ1-2	.	TRBD1	TGTGCCAGCAGCTTGGCTAGGGGGCTCAGGAACTATGGCTACACCTTC	CASSLARGLRNYGYTF
TRBV5-1	TRBJ2-2	few	TRBD1	TGCGCCAGCAGCCGGGACAGGGTTACCGGGGAGCTGTTTTTT	CASSRDRVTGELFF
TRBV5-1	TRBJ2-1	.	.	TGCGCCAGCAGCTTGGGGGGTCTGGACAATGAGCAGTTCTTC	CASSLGGLDNEQFF
TRBV7-2	TRBJ1-3	.	.	TGTGCCAGCAGCCTAAGTCCCGCAGGGAGTTCTGGAAACACCATATATTTT	CASSLSPAGSSGNTIYF
TRBV27	TRBJ1-1	.	TRBD1	TGTGCCAGCAGTTTTTACGGACAGGGGGCTTTTGAAGCTTTCTTT	CASSFYGQGAFEAFF
TRBV9	TRBJ2-3	once	.	TGTGCCAGCAGCGTAGAGATTGCACCAGATACGCAGTATTTT	CASSVEIAPDTQYF
TRBV28	TRBJ2-7	.	.	TGTGCCAGCTTCGGGACACCTTACGAGCAGTACTTC	CASFGTPYEQYF
TRBV9	TRBJ1-1	few	.	TGTGCCAGCAGCGTGGCGACAGACAACACTGAAGCTTTCTTT	CASSVATDNTEAFF
TRBV5-1	TRBJ1-1	once	.	TGCGCCAGCAGCTTGGACGGGGGACGGAACACTGAAGCTTTCTTT	CASSLDGGRNTEAFF
TRBV10-3	TRBJ1-1	.	.	TGTGCCATCAGTGAGTCGGAGAACACTGAAGCTTTCTTT	CAISESENTEAFF
TRBV11-3	TRBJ2-1	once	TRBD2	TGTGCCAGCAGCTTAGTCCCAGGGACTAGCGGGAGAGGTGAGCAGTTCTTC	CASSLVPGTSGRGEQFF
TRBV4-1	TRBJ2-3	.	.	TGCGCCAGCAGCCAGGCAGGGTTAGATACGCAGTATTTT	CASSQAGLDTQYF
TRBV5-1	TRBJ2-3	many	.	TGCGCCAGCAGCTTGGAATTTGGGGATACGCAGTATTTT	CASSLEFGDTQYF
TRBV7-8	TRBJ1-1	few	TRBD1	TGTGCCAGCAGCACCTGGACAGGAATGAACACTGAAGCTTTCTTT	CASSTWTGMNTEAFF
TRBV5-1	TRBJ2-5	.	.	TGCGCCAGCAGCTTGGGGCTAGCACTAGCCGACCGGGAGACCCAGTACTTC	CASSLGLALADRETQYF
TRBV28	TRBJ2-3	.	.	TGTGCCAGCAGTTCCCCTAGGACTAGCACAGATACGCAGTATTTT	CASSSPRTSTDTQYF
TRBV5-8	TRBJ1-4	.	.	TGTGCCAGCAGCTTGGAAGGCCTTACTCATGAAAAACTGTTTTTT	CASSLEGLTHEKLFF
TRBV30	TRBJ2-1	.	.	TGTGCCTGGAGTCTCGGGACAAACTACAATGAGCAGTTCTTC	CAWSLGTNYNEQFF
TRBV7-3	TRBJ2-7	once	TRBD2	TGTACCAGCAGCGTGAGGCCTAGCGGGGGCGAGCAGTACTTC	CTSSVRPSGGEQYF
TRBV29-1	TRBJ2-5	.	TRBD1	TGCAGCGTTGAAGGGACAGGGGTATGGGAGACCCAGTACTTC	CSVEGTGVWETQYF
TRBV7-9	TRBJ1-5	.	.	TGTGCCAGCAGCTTGACGGAGAATCAGCCCCAGCATTTT	CASSLTENQPQHF